The sequence of this T cell receptor beta chain was determined in a study of blood T cell repertoires in COVID-19. Study as a whole: Sites in the United States, Italy and Spain provided acute and convalescent COVID-19 samples.

Data came from immunoSEQ multiplex PCR; TCRdb stores just in-frame clones and leaves some out. The sample shows 120,000 to 150,000 clones, about 86% of them seen only once. Germline CDR1 is MGHRA and CDR2 is YSYEKL. This CDR3 has 11 residues. Deletions cut 3 bases from V and 5 bases from J, with 4 bases between. This rearrangement joins TRBV4-1 to TRBJ1-2; D not resolved. This TCR came from a woman in her fifties or sixties with acute or convalescent COVID-19. Material for sequencing was peripheral blood. The CDR3 DNA is TGCGCCAGCAGCCACAATTATGGCTACACCTTC. Protein product: CASSHNYGYTF.